This TCR beta chain was identified in a study of PD-1 blockade in classical Hodgkin lymphoma. About the study: Each patient was given nivolumab 3 mg/kg through a vein every 2 weeks.

About this clone itself: The antigen remains undetermined.

Using immunoSEQ multiplex PCR, the repertoire was profiled, and TCRdb retains in-frame clones only, with some absent. This table has about 40,000 clones, 75% to 90% appearing once. Study-wide points: Lower baseline TCR diversity was reported for newly diagnosed patients than for healthy donors.

The germline CDR1 and CDR2 sequences are MGHRA and YSYEKL. V dropped 0 bases and J dropped 2 bases, with 12 bases sitting between them. The CDR3 runs to 16 residues. The patients all showed relapse after autologous stem cell transplantation, while their brentuximab vedotin exposure varied. The chain is built from TRBV4-1 and TRBJ2-3, with a weak D call TRBD2 (6 bases). The TCR comes from a human donor with classical Hodgkin lymphoma. This specimen was peripheral blood mononuclear cells (PBMCs), taken at baseline. For the CDR3, the DNA is TGCGCCAGCAGCCAAGATGGTGGAGGGAACACAGATACGCAGTATTTT. It is translated as CASSQDGGGNTDTQYF.